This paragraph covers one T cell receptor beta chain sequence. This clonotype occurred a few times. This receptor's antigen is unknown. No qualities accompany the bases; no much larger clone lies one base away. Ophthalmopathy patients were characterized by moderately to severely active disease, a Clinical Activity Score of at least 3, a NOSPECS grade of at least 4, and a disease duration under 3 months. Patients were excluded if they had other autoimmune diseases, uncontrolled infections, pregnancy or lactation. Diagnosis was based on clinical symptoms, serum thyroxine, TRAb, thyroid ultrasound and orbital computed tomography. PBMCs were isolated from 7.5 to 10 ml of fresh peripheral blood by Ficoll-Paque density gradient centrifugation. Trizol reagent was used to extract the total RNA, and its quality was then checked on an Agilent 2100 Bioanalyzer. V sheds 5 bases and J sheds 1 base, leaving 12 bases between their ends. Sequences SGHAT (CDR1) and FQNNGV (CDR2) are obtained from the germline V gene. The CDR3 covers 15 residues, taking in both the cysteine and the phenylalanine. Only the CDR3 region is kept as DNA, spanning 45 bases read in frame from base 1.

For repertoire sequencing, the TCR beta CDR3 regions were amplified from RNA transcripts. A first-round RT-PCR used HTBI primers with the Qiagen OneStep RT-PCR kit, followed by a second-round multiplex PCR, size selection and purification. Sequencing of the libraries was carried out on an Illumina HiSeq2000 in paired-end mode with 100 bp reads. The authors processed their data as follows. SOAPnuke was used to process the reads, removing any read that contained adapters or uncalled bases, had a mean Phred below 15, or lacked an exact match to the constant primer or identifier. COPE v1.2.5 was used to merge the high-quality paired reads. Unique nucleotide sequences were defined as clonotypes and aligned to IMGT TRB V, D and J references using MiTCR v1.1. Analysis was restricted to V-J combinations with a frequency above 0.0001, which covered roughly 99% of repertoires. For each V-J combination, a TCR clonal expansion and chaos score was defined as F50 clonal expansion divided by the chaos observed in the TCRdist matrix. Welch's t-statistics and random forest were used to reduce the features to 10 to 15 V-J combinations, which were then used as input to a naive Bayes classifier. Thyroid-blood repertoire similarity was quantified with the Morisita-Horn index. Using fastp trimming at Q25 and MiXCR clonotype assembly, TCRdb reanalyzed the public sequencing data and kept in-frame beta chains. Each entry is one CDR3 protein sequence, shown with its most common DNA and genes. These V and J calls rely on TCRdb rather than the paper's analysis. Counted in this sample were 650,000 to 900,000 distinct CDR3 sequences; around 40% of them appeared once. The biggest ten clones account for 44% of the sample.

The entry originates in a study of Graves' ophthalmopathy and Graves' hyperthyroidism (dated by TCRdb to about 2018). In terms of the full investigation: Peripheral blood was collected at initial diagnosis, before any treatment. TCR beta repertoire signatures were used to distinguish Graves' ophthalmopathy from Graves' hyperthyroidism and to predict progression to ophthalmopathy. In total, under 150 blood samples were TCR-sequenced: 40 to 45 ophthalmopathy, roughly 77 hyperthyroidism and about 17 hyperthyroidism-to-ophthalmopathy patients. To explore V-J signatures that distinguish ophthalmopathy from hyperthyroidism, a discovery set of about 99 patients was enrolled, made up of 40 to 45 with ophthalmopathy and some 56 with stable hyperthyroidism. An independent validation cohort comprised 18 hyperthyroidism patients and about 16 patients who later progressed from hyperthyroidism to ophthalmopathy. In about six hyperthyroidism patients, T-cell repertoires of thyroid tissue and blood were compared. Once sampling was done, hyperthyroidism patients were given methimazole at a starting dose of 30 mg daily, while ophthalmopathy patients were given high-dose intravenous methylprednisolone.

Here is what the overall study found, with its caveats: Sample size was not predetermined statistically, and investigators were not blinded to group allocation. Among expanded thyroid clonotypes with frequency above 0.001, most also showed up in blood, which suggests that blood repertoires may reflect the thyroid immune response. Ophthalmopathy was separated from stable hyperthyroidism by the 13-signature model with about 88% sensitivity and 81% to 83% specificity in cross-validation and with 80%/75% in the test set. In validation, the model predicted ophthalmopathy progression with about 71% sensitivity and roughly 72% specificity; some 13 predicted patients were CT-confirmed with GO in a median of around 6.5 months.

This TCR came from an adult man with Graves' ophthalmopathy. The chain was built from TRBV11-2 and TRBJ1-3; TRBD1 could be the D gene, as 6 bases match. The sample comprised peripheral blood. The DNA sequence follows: TGTGCCAGCAGCATCAACAGGGTTTCTGGAAACACCATATATTTT. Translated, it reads CASSINRVSGNTIYF.